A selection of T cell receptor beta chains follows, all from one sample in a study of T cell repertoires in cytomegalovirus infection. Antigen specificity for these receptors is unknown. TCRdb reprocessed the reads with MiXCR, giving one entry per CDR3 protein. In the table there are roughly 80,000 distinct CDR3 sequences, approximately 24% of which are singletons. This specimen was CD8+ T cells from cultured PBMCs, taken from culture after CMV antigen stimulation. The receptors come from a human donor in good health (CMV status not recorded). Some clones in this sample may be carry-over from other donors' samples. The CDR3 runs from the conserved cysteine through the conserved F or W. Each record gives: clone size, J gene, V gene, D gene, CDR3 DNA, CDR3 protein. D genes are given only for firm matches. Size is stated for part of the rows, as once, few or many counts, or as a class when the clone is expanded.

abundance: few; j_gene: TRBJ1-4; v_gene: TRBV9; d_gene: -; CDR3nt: TGTGCCAGCAGCCGGACAGAAGCAACTAATGAAAAACTGTTTTTT; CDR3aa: CASSRTEATNEKLFF
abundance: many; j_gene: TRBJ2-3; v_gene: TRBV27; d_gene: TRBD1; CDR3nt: TGTGCCAGCAGTCTTGACAGGGGGCAAGATACGCAGTATTTT; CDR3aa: CASSLDRGQDTQYF
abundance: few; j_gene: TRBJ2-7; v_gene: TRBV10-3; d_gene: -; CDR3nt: TGTGCCATCAGACAACCGGGCCCCGACTCCTCCTACGAGCAGTACTTC; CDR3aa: CAIRQPGPDSSYEQYF
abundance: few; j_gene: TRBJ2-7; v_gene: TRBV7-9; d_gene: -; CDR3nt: TGTGCCAGCAGCTATCCGATAGGGAAGGACGAGCAGTACTTC; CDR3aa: CASSYPIGKDEQYF
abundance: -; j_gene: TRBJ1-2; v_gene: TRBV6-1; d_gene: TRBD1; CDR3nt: TGTGTCAGCAGTGAAGGGGACAGCTATGGCTACACCTTC; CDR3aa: CVSSEGDSYGYTF
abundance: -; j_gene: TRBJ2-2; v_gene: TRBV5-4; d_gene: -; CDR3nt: TGTGCCAGCAGCTTGGGAGGGAGTTGGACCGGGGAGCTGTTTTTT; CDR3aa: CASSLGGSWTGELFF
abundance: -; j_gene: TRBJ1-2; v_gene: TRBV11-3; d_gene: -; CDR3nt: TGTGCCAGCAGCCCACCCGGGACCTCTGGCTACACCTTC; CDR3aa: CASSPPGTSGYTF
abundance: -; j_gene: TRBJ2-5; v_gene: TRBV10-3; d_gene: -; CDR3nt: TGTGCCATCAGTGAGTTGATCGAAGAGACCCAGTACTTC; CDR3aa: CAISELIEETQYF
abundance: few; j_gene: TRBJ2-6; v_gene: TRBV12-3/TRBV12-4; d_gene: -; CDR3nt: TGTGCCAGCAGTTTAGGGGACGGGGCCAACGTCCTGACTTTC; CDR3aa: CASSLGDGANVLTF
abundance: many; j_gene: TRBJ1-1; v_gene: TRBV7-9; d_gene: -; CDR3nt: TGTGCCAGCAGCTTAAACGCAGAACCAAGGACTGAAGCTTTCTTT; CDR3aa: CASSLNAEPRTEAFF
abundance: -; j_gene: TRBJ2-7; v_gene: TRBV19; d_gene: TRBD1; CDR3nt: TGTGCCAGTCGGGCATGGGGGCAGGGGGCCCACGAGCAGTACTTC; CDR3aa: CASRAWGQGAHEQYF
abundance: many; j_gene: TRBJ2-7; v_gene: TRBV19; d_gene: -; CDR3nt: TGTGCCAGTAGTATATTCGCGGACCTCTCCTACGAGCAGTACTTC; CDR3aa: CASSIFADLSYEQYF
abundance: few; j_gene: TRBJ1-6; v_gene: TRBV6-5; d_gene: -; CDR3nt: TGTGCCAGCAACGACAGGCAGGGTTCACCCCTCCACTTT; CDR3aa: CASNDRQGSPLHF
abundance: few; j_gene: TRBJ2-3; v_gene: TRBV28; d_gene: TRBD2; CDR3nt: TGTGCCGGGGGGGCGGGGGGGCCCACAGATACGCAGTATTTT; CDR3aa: CAGGAGGPTDTQYF
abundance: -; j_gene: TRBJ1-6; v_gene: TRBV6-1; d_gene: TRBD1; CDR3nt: TGTGCCAGCAGTCGGGACAGGGACTCTAATTCACCCCTCCACTTT; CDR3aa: CASSRDRDSNSPLHF
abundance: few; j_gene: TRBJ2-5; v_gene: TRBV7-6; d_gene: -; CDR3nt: TGTGCCAGCAGGGGGACCTCATCAGTGGGGACCCAGTACTTC; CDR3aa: CASRGTSSVGTQYF
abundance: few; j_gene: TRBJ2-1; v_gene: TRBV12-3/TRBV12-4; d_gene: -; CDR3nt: TGTGCCAGCAGTTCCGGACTTAGGAATGAGCAGTTCTTC; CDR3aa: CASSSGLRNEQFF
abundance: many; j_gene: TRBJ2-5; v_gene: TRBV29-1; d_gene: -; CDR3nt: TGCAGCGTTGAAGCGCAGGTTGGATGGGGAGGTAGCCAAGAGACCCAGTACTTC; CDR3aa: CSVEAQVGWGGSQETQYF
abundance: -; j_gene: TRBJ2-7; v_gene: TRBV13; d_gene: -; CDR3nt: TGTGCCAGCAGCTTAGAGGGGGGACGGCGCGAGCAGTACTTC; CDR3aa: CASSLEGGRREQYF
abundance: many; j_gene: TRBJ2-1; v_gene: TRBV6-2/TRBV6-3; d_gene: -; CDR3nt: TGTGCCAGCAGTTACTCGATAAACTCCTTCAATGAGCAGTTCTTC; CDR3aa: CASSYSINSFNEQFF
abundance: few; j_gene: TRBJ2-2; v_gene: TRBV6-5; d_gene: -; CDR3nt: TGTGCCAGCAGCCAATGGGTCCAGGGGTTGAACACCGGGGAGCTGTTTTTT; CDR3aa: CASSQWVQGLNTGELFF
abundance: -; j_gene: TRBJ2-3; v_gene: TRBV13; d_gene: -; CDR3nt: TGTGCCAGCAGCTTAGGTCCAGGGGCAGATACGCAGTATTTT; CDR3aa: CASSLGPGADTQYF
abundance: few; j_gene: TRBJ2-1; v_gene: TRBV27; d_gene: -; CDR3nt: TGTGCCAGCACCGGGGTTAGAGATGAGCAGTTCTTC; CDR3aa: CASTGVRDEQFF
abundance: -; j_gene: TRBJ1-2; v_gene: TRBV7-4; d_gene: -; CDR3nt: TGTGCCAGCAGCAGCGCGGGGGAATATGGCTACACCTTC; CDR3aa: CASSSAGEYGYTF
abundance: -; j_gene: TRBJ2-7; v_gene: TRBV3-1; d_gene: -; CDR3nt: TGTGCCAGCAGCCAAGGATTAGAAGCTACGCAGTACTTC; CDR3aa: CASSQGLEATQYF
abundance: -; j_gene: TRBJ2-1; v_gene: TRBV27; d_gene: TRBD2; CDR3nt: TGTGCCAGCAGTTTAGTAGCTAGCGGCAATGAGCAGTTCTTC; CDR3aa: CASSLVASGNEQFF
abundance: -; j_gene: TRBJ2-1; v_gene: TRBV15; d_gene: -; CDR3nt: TGTGCCACCAGCAGATCCACGGAAAGTAGCTACAATGAGCAGTTCTTC; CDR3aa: CATSRSTESSYNEQFF
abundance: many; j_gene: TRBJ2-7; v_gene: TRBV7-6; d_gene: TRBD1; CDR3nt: TGTGCCAGCAGCCCCGGACAGGGGGCCAACGAGCAGTACTTC; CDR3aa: CASSPGQGANEQYF
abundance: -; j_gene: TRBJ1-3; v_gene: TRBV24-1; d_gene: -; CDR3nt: TGTGCCACCAGCCAGGGACGGCTCGGCACCATATATTTT; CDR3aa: CATSQGRLGTIYF
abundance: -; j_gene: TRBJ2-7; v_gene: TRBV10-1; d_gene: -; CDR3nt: TGCGCCAGCAGCCCCCTAGGTGGACGCGAGCAGTACTTC; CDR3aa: CASSPLGGREQYF
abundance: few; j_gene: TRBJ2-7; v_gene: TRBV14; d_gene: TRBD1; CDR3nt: TGTGCCAGCAGCAGACGGGACAGGCCCTACGAGCAGTACTTC; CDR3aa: CASSRRDRPYEQYF
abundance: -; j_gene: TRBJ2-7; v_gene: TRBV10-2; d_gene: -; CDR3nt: TGCGCCAGCAGGGGAGCCGCCTACGAGCAGTACTTC; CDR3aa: CASRGAAYEQYF
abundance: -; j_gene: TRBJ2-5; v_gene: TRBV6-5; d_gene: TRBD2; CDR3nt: TGTGCCAGCGGGACTAGCATGGAGACCCAGTACTTC; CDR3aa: CASGTSMETQYF
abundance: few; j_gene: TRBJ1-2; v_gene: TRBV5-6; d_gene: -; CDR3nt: TGTGCCAGCAGCTCGGACAGCAAGGGCTACACCTTC; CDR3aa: CASSSDSKGYTF
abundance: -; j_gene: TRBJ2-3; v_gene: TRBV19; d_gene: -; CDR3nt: TGTGCCAGCGCTCTTGGAGATACGCAGTATTTT; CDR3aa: CASALGDTQYF
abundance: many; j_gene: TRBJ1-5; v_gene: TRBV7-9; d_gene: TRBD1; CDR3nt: TGTGCCAGCAGCTTAGGACGCCGGGACAGGGAGCATCAGCCCCAGCATTTT; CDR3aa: CASSLGRRDREHQPQHF
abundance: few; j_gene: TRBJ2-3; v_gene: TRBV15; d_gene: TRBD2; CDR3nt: TGTGCCACCTATAGCGGGGGGGCCGAGTATACGCAGTATTTT; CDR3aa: CATYSGGAEYTQYF
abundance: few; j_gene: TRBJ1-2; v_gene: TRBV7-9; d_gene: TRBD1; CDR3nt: TGTGCCAGCAGGGCAGCCAGGGGGTACAACTATGGCTACACCTTC; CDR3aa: CASRAARGYNYGYTF
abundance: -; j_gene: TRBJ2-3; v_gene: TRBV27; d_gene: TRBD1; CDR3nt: TGTGCCAGCAGTTTATCCCCCGGATGGAGAGGGGGCACGCAGTATTTT; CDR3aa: CASSLSPGWRGGTQYF
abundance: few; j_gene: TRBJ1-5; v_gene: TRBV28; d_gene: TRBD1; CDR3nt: TGTGCCAGCAGTTTCGACAGGGGTGGTCAGCCCCAGCATTTT; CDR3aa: CASSFDRGGQPQHF
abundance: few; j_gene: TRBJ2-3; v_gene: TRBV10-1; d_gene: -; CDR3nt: TGCGCCAGCAGCGGGGACCTTGGCACAGATACGCAGTATTTT; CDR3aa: CASSGDLGTDTQYF
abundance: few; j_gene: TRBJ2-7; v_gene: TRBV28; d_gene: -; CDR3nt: TGTGCCAGCAGTTTAGAGGGCAGGAACTACGAGCAGTACTTC; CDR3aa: CASSLEGRNYEQYF
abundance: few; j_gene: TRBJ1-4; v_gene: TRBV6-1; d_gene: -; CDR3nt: TGTGCCAGCAGTGAATTGATGGCACGGGGAACTAATGAAAAACTGTTTTTT; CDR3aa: CASSELMARGTNEKLFF
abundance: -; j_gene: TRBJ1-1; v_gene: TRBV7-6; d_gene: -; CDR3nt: TGTGCCAGCAGCTTAGCTCGGGGGACTGAAGCTTTCTTT; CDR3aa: CASSLARGTEAFF
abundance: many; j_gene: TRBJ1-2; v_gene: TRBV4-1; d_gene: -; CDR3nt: TGCGCCAGCAGCCCAGACCTGAGTAACTATGGCTACACCTTC; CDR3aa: CASSPDLSNYGYTF
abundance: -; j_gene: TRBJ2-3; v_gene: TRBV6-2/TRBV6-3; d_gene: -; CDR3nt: TGTGCCAGCAGTTATCCCAGCGGCCCCGGGGATACGCAGTATTTT; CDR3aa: CASSYPSGPGDTQYF
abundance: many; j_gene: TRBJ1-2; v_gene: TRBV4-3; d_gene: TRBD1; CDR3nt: TGCGCCAGCAGCCAAGAGGGACAGGGCTGGTATGGCTACACCTTC; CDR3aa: CASSQEGQGWYGYTF
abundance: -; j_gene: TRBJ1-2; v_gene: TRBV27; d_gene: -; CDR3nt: TGTGCCAGCAGTAGTCGACTAGCGGGCGGCTACACCTTC; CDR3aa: CASSSRLAGGYTF
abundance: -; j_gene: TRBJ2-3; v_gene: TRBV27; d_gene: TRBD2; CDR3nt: TGTGCCAGCACCCCGGGACTAGCGGCTCTGCCCACAGATACGCAGTATTTT; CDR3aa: CASTPGLAALPTDTQYF
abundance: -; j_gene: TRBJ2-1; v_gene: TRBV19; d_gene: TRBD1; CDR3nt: TGTGCCAGTAGTATACCACAGGGGGCTTACAATGAGCAGTTCTTC; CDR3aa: CASSIPQGAYNEQFF
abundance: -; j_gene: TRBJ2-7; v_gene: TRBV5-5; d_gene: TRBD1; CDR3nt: TGTGCCAGCAGCTTGGCCGGACAGGGGGGCTACGAGCAGTACTTC; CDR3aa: CASSLAGQGGYEQYF
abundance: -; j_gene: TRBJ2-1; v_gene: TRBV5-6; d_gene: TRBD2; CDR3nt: TGTGCCAGCACCATAGGGGGGGATCTAGCGGGAGGGGGCTATGAGCAGTTCTTC; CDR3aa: CASTIGGDLAGGGYEQFF
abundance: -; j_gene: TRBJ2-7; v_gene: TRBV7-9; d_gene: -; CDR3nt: TGTGCCAGCAGCTTAGTAGGAGGGGACGGCGAGCAGTACTTC; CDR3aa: CASSLVGGDGEQYF
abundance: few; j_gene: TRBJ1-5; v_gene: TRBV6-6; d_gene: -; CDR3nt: TGTGCCAGCAGTTACACTGGGGTTCAGCCCCAGCATTTT; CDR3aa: CASSYTGVQPQHF
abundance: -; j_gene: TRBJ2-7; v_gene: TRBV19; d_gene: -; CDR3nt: TGTGCCAGTAGTATAGGAAAAGAAGTTCGGAGGGACTACGAGCAGTACTTC; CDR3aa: CASSIGKEVRRDYEQYF
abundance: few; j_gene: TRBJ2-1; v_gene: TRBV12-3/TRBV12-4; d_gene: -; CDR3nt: TGTGCCAGCACCAATCGTCAAAATGAGCAGTTCTTC; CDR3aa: CASTNRQNEQFF
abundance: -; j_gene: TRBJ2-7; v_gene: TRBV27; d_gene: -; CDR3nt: TGTGCCAGCAGTCTGACTCCTCAAGGGGAGCAGTACTTC; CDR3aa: CASSLTPQGEQYF
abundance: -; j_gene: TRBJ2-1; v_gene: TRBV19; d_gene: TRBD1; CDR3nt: TGTGCCAGTAGTAGACAGGGCCGAAGCTCCTACAATGAGCAGTTCTTC; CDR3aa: CASSRQGRSSYNEQFF